These 14 T cell receptor beta chains originate from one sample sequenced in a study of shared clonotypes between healthy human individuals. The method was immunoSEQ multiplex PCR; TCRdb's version includes in-frame clones alone and lacks a portion of them. The sample lists about 1.5 million clones, approximately 98% seen once, with 0.4% to 0.55% in the top ten. Material for sequencing was naive CD4+ T cells sorted from blood. Subset of the sample: CD45RA+ positively selected. The receptors come from a man aged 25 to 40 in good health.

This chain links TRBV2 with TRBJ1-2; D uncertain. The CDR3 is made up of 14 amino acids. Germline CDR1 SNHLY, CDR2 FYNNEI. V was clipped by 5 bases and J by 4 bases, with 14 bases between them. In nucleotides, the CDR3 is TGTGCCAGCAGTCGCTCCCGGGAGACCTATGGCTACACCTTC. Translated: CASSRSRETYGYTF. The entire variable domain, with the rest obtained from reference TRBV2 and TRBJ1-2, is as follows: EPEVTQTPSHQVTQMGQEVILRCVPISNHLYFYWYRQILGQKVEFLVSFYNNEISEKSEIFDDQFSVERPDGSNFTLKIRSTKLEDSAMYFCASSRSRETYGYTFGSGTRLTVV.

This sequence joins TRBV2 and TRBJ2-1, with no clear D. CDR1 is SNHLY and CDR2 is FYNNEI in the germline V gene. The CDR3 runs 14 residues. The V gene lost 7 bases and the J gene lost 3 bases, with 13 bases spanning the gap. The DNA of the CDR3 is TGTGCCAGCACTGCGTTACTCGACTACAATGAGCAGTTCTTC. Protein product: CASTALLDYNEQFF.

This clone was recorded only once. The genes are TRBV6-5 and TRBJ1-4; D is unresolved. The ends were cut back, 6 bases at V and 8 bases at J, with 10 bases in the middle. Per the germline V gene, CDR1 is MNHEY and CDR2 is SVGAGI. The CDR3 runs 12 residues. The CDR3 sequence is CASRDFKEKLFF. DNA for the CDR3: TGTGCCAGCAGAGATTTTAAGGAAAAACTGTTTTTT.

Comments on this clone: The sample carries other DNA sequences with the same CDR3. The V gene is TRBV9, the J gene TRBJ2-1; no definite D call. V was cut by 0 bases and J by 2 bases, with 9 bases left in between. This CDR3 is built from 15 residues. Germline CDR1 and CDR2: SGDLS and YYNGEE. In nucleotides, the CDR3 is TGTGCCAGCAGCGTAGTTGCGGAGACCTACAATGAGCAGTTCTTC. Its translation: CASSVVAETYNEQFF.

This CDR3 is CASRVTGAEKLFF. The CDR3 coding sequence is TGTGCCAGCCGGGTTACAGGGGCCGAAAAACTGTTTTTT. The chain uses TRBV28 and TRBJ1-4, with 7 bases that match TRBD1. V gave up 8 bases and J gave up 8 bases; unmatched junction bases: 8. The CDR3 is made up of 13 amino acids. The V gene's germline CDR1 is MDHEN and CDR2 SYDVKM.

This clone was detected only once. The CDR3 DNA sequence: TGTGCCAGCAGCGTAGTGGCGGGTGGGACGCAGTATTTT. It translates to CASSVVAGGTQYF. The chain is built from TRBV9 and TRBJ2-3; D might be TRBD2 (5 bases). The V and J ends lost 0 bases and 9 bases respectively, with 11 bases between them. This CDR3 region has 13 residues. Germline CDR1 is SGDLS and CDR2 is YYNGEE.

The V and J genes are TRBV11-3 and TRBJ2-1; D might be TRBD2 (5 bases). CDR1 SGHNT and CDR2 YENEEA come from the germline V gene. CDR3 length: 13 amino acids. V was cut by 4 bases and J by 7 bases, with 11 bases left in between. The CDR3 is CASSSPPGNEQFF. The CDR3 DNA is TGTGCCAGCAGCTCACCCCCGGGAAATGAGCAGTTCTTC.

The chain carries TRBV25-1 and TRBJ1-1, with a tentative D call TRBD1 (5 bases). From germline, CDR1 is MGHDK and CDR2 SYGVNS. The CDR3 consists of 15 residues. V shed 2 bases and J shed 1 base, with 11 bases lying between them. The CDR3 DNA reads as TGTGCCAGCAGTGAACCCAGCGACAGGAACACTGAAGCTTTCTTT. This codes for CASSEPSDRNTEAFF.

The table lists this clone with a count of one. J is TRBJ1-2 and V is TRBV28; TRBD1 is a possible D gene (6 bases). CDR1 is MDHEN, CDR2 SYDVKM, per germline. This CDR3 has 13 amino acids. Trimming left V 3 bases short and J 4 bases short, with 9 bases between. The CDR3 bases are TGTGCCAGCAGTTTGGGGGGCGTCTATGGCTACACCTTC. Translation gives CASSLGGVYGYTF.

The rearrangement links TRBV5-5 to TRBJ2-7; D gene unclear. The ends were cut back, 0 bases at V and 6 bases at J, with 7 bases in the middle. There are 12 residues in the CDR3. Germline V gene lookup returns CDR1 SGHKS and CDR2 YYEKEE (reference sequence). The CDR3: CASSLVAGEQYF. The CDR3 DNA is TGTGCCAGCAGCTTGGTTGCCGGCGAGCAGTACTTC.

This sequence joins TRBV4-2 and TRBJ1-4; the D gene is possibly TRBD1 (6 bases). CDR1 LGHNA and CDR2 YNFKEQ come from the germline V gene. V was clipped by 2 bases and J by 4 bases, with 8 bases between them. This CDR3 has 14 residues. The CDR3 coding sequence is TGTGCCAGCAGCCAAAGGGGGAATAATGAAAAACTGTTTTTT. This sequence encodes CASSQRGNNEKLFF.

The rearrangement links TRBV6-5 to TRBJ2-7, with D maybe TRBD1 (5 bases). Germline V gives CDR1 MNHEY, CDR2 SVGAGI. The V gene lost 0 bases and the J gene lost 0 bases, with 12 bases spanning the gap. This CDR3 has 16 amino acids. DNA for the CDR3: TGTGCCAGCAGTTACTCGTGGGGCTATAGCTCCTACGAGCAGTACTTC. This gives the protein CASSYSWGYSSYEQYF.

This clone showed up just once. The rearrangement links TRBV29-1 to TRBJ1-1; 7 bases fit TRBD1. The CDR3 contains 12 residues. Trimming took 7 bases from V and 4 from J; bases not matched to a gene: 6. The germline CDR1 and CDR2 sequences are SQVTM and ANQGSEA. The CDR3 DNA follows: TGCAGCGCCAGACAGGGAACCACTGAAGCTTTCTTT. Encoded protein: CSARQGTTEAFF.

This chain joins TRBV15 and TRBJ1-3, with 9 bases that match TRBD1. The germline gives CDR1 LNHNV, CDR2 YYDKDF (reference sequence). The CDR3 contains 17 residues. With 4 bases clipped from V and 8 bases from J, the junction kept 15 bases outside the gene matches. The CDR3 protein is CATSKIYGTGRVDTIYF. CDR3 sequence (DNA): TGTGCCACCAGCAAGATATACGGGACAGGGCGTGTGGACACCATATATTTT.